This T cell receptor (beta chain) originates from a study of cytomegalovirus exposure and HLA in healthy donors. Study-level background: The approximately 110 validation repertoires used a platform that matched the one used for the approximately 610 first-cohort repertoires, as a later analysis reported.

Germline V gene lookup returns CDR1 SGDLS and CDR2 YYNGEE. With V trimmed by 0 bases and J by 5 bases, 8 bases remained unmatched. The length of the CDR3 is 16 residues. Only in-frame clones appear in the TCRdb table, and some are missing; sequencing was by immunoSEQ multiplex PCR. This sample has approximately 300,000 clones, with more than 80% found just once. Study conclusions and caveats: Most TCR sequences proved rare, with some public TCRs found in many donors. According to a subsequent analysis, TCR clusters from the first cohort were inclined to appear together in the 110 or so validation repertoires.

This clone was seen only once. What it binds is unknown. This chain links TRBV9 with TRBJ2-5, with 9 bases that match TRBD2. The sequence was obtained from a woman aged 18-29 years in good health and CMV-seronegative. What was sequenced was PBMCs. As DNA, the CDR3 is TGTGCCAGCAGCGTAGTAAATAGCGGGAGTTGGGAGACCCAGTACTTC. Protein: CASSVVNSGSWETQYF.